The clone carrying this T cell receptor beta chain came up a few times. This specimen comes from a study of cytomegalovirus exposure and HLA in healthy donors. The donors, nominally healthy at sampling, likely had unrecorded immune exposures. With 60 Vbeta and 13 Jbeta primers, the PCR was carried out. Sequenced by immunoSEQ multiplex PCR; TCRdb stores in-frame clones only, minus some. The data show over 85,000 clones, with around 81% seen just once and about 4.8% held by the top ten. Material: PBMCs. This TCR came from a middle-aged man in good health and CMV-seropositive.

The CDR3 nucleotides read TGTGCCAGCAGTACTAGCGGGAGATCCGAAGAGACCCAGTACTTC. This translates into CASSTSGRSEETQYF. This sequence joins TRBV2 and TRBJ2-5; 11 bases are a match to TRBD2. This CDR3 spans 15 amino acids. The germline V gene has CDR1 SNHLY and CDR2 FYNNEI. With 5 bases clipped from V and 3 bases from J, the junction kept 5 bases outside the gene matches.